Below, 23 T cell receptor beta chains from the same sample are listed, as sequenced in a study of blood T cells in healthy people across ages. A J-beta primer mix and a sample-barcoded 5' primer were used in a second PCR of roughly 7 to 12 cycles. TCRdb recomputed calls from the 5' RACE reads with MiXCR, one row per CDR3 protein. This sample yields more than 1.4 million distinct CDR3 sequences, of which around 42% are seen a single time; around 8% belongs to the top ten. Sequencing was performed on blood. The receptors shown here come from a woman between 18 and 29 years old in good health.

The chain uses TRBV7-6 and TRBJ1-2; 10 positions agree with TRBD1. Germline V gene data show CDR1 as SGHVS and CDR2 as FNYEAQ. There are 15 residues in the CDR3. V lost 5 bases and J lost 5; bases outside the gene matches: 8. Here the CDR3 reads CASSEGTGVWYGYTF. In nucleotides, the CDR3 is TGTGCCAGCAGCGAAGGGACAGGGGTTTGGTATGGCTACACCTTC.

About this clonotype: Its ends do not fully match the called genes, so a read error is possible. The chain employs TRBV10-3 and TRBJ2-7; a weak D match, TRBD1 (6 bases). CDR3 length: 15 residues. CDR1 and CDR2 from the germline V gene are ENHRY and SYGVKD. In nucleotides, the CDR3 is TGTGCCATCAGTCGCTCACAGGGTCGCAGCTACGAGCAGTACTTT. It yields the protein CAISRSQGRSYEQYF.

The chain couples TRBV28 to TRBJ2-3; TRBD2 is a possible D gene (6 bases). This CDR3 is built from 15 residues. Germline V gives CDR1 MDHEN, CDR2 SYDVKM. V was pared by 6 bases and J by 3 bases, with 16 bases between. CDR3 protein: CASSTGTSRTDTQYF. The CDR3 DNA follows: TGTGCCAGCAGCACAGGAACTAGCAGAACAGATACGCAGTATTTT.

Concerning this clonotype: This sequence may be a read error, since a much larger clone differs from it by one base. This chain uses TRBV20-1 with TRBJ2-7; 10 bases agree with TRBD1. This CDR3 region has 13 residues. Trimming took 1 base from V and 12 from J; bases not matched to a gene: 9. Germline V gene sequence: CDR1 DFQATT, CDR2 SNEGSKA (reference sequence). CDR3 DNA: TGCAGTGCTAGAGGGACAGGGGGAGAGACCCGGTACTTC. This sequence encodes CSARGTGGETRYF.

This clonotype was seen only once. The chain combines TRBV19 with TRBJ1-1; the match to TRBD1 covers 7 bases. CDR1 and CDR2 from the germline V gene are LNHDA and SQIVND (reference sequence). This CDR3 is 13 amino acids long. The junction had 8 bases not matched to a gene; V was cut back by 10 bases and J by 3 bases. The CDR3 loop reads CATSGGVYTEAFF. CDR3 in DNA: TGTGCCACCTCAGGGGGAGTTTACACTGAAGCTTTCTTT.

J is TRBJ1-1 and V is TRBV4-1; D is perhaps TRBD1 (6 bases). V was clipped by 1 base and J by 2 bases, with 11 bases between them. The CDR3 is 15 residues long. Per the germline V gene, CDR1 is MGHRA and CDR2 is YSYEKL. CDR3 DNA sequence: TGCGCCAGCAGCCAAGTAGGGGGTACCAACACTGAAGCTTTCTTT. The encoded protein is CASSQVGGTNTEAFF.

This rearrangement joins TRBV25-1 to TRBJ2-3; 8 bases are shared with TRBD2. Looked up from germline, CDR1 is MGHDK and CDR2 is SYGVNS. This CDR3 region has 15 residues. Trimming removed 2 bases from V and 3 bases from J; junction bases left unmatched: 4. This CDR3 reads CASSERLAGTDTQYF. The DNA for the CDR3 is TGTGCCAGCAGTGAACGATTAGCGGGGACAGATACGCAGTATTTT.

The rearrangement joins TRBV7-2 to TRBJ2-3; 7 nucleotides align to TRBD2. Per the germline V gene, CDR1 is SGHTA and CDR2 is FQGNSA. This CDR3 spans 16 amino acids. V lost 5 bases and J lost 1; bases outside the gene matches: 9. This CDR3 reads CASSPRTSLGTDTQYF. For the CDR3, the DNA is TGTGCCAGCAGCCCGCGGACTAGTCTAGGCACAGATACGCAGTATTTT.

This CDR3 reads CASSPWTGWEQPGANVLTF. Here the CDR3 DNA reads TGTGCCAGCAGCCCCTGGACAGGGTGGGAACAACCAGGGGCCAACGTCCTGACTTTC. The gene calls are TRBV7-3 and TRBJ2-6; TRBD1 matches 8 bases. Germline CDR1 and CDR2: SGHTA and FQGTGA. The ends lost 5 bases at V and 4 bases at J; junction bases unmatched: 16. The CDR3 sequence is 19 residues long.

This chain links TRBV6-1 with TRBJ2-4; 9 bases are shared with TRBD2. The better agreement between TRBJ2-7 and the DNA end casts doubt on the J call. The CDR3 is made up of 13 amino acids. Germline lookup yields CDR1 MNHNS and CDR2 SASEGT. The CDR3 loop reads CASSREAGGEQYF. The CDR3 DNA follows: TGTGCCAGCAGCCGGGAAGCGGGAGGCGAGCAGTACTTC.

The table lists this clonotype with a few counts. This chain joins TRBV6-1 and TRBJ1-1; D gene uncertain. Germline CDR1 is MNHNS and CDR2 is SASEGT. The CDR3 is 10 residues long. The V end lost 7 bases, the J end lost 11 bases, and 11 bases lay between the germline ends. CDR3 residues: CASMAAGAFF. DNA for the CDR3: TGTGCCAGCATGGCGGCGGGGGCTTTCTTT.

On this clonotype itself: The junction departs from the called germline gene at one end, perhaps through a read error. The chain carries TRBV7-9 and TRBJ1-6; D might be TRBD1 (6 bases). The CDR3 runs 15 residues. The germline gives CDR1 SEHNR, CDR2 FQNEAQ (reference sequence). The CDR3 DNA reads TGTGCCAGCGACCCCGGGGGCTCCTATAATTCACCCCCCCACTTT. Translation gives CASDPGGSYNSPPHF.

The J gene is TRBJ1-1, the V gene TRBV5-1; 7 nucleotides match TRBD1. The V gene end was trimmed by 1 base and the J gene end by 1 base; junction bases not matched to a gene: 16. The CDR3 is 19 amino acids. Germline CDR1 and CDR2: SGHRS and YFSETQ. CDR3 sequence (DNA): TGCGCCAGCAGCTTGCCGGGCCACGACAGGGAATCCCCGAACACTGAAGCTTTCTTT. Amino acid sequence: CASSLPGHDRESPNTEAFF.

This clonotype was found a few times. This chain links TRBV25-1 with TRBJ2-1; D possibly matches TRBD1 or TRBD2 (5 bases each). Trimming left V 10 bases short and J 3 bases short, with 13 bases between. Germline-derived CDR1 and CDR2 are MGHDK and SYGVNS. The length of the CDR3 is 13 residues. The CDR3 nucleotides are TGTGCCACCTCGGGGCCAGTCTACAATGAGCAGTTCTTC. It encodes CATSGPVYNEQFF.

The chain links TRBV27 to TRBJ2-1, with TRBD1 as a possible D gene (6 bases). This CDR3 region has 12 residues. The germline V gene has CDR1 MNHEY and CDR2 SMNVEV (reference sequence). The ends were cut back, 10 bases at V and 6 bases at J, with 13 bases in the middle. The CDR3 loop is CATLLGANEQFF. Written as DNA, the CDR3 is TGTGCCACCCTGTTGGGGGCCAATGAGCAGTTCTTC.

The sample holds many counts of this clonotype. DNA for the CDR3: TGCGCCAGCAGCCAAGAAGGGAGTCAGAACTCCTACGAGCAGTACTTC. This encodes CASSQEGSQNSYEQYF. The rearrangement links TRBV4-1 to TRBJ2-7, with TRBD2 as a possible D gene (5 bases). There are 16 residues in the CDR3. Looked up from germline, CDR1 is MGHRA and CDR2 is YSYEKL. V was trimmed by 0 bases and J by 0 bases, leaving 12 bases between them.

V and J are TRBV10-3 and TRBJ2-5, with D possibly TRBD1 on 6 matching bases. V was cut by 5 bases and J by 5 bases, with 15 bases left in between. Looked up from germline, CDR1 is ENHRY and CDR2 is SYGVKD. This CDR3 region has 14 residues. CDR3 in amino acids: CAISQGGPSETQYF. In nucleotides, the CDR3 is TGTGCCATCAGTCAAGGGGGACCATCGGAGACCCAGTACTTC.

The chain has TRBV10-3 and TRBJ2-5; D call uncertain. Trimming took 3 bases from V and 2 from J, leaving 7 bases between them. The CDR3 length is 13 residues. The germline gives CDR1 ENHRY, CDR2 SYGVKD. CDR3 nucleotides: TGTGCCATCAGTGACAGTCAACAAGAGACCCAGTACTTC. Its protein product is CAISDSQQETQYF.

V usage is TRBV5-5 and J usage is TRBJ2-7; tentative D call: TRBD2 (5 bases). The CDR3 is made up of 13 amino acids. Trimming shortened V by 5 bases and J by 9 bases, and 18 bases separated the two germline ends. Germline V lookup: CDR1 SGHKS, CDR2 YYEKEE (reference sequence). CDR3 protein: CASSPGLTYSQYF. CDR3 nucleotides: TGTGCCAGCAGTCCAGGACTTACCTACTCGCAGTACTTC.

This chain connects TRBV9 to TRBJ1-2, with D possibly being TRBD1 (6 bases). Germline-derived CDR1 and CDR2 are SGDLS and YYNGEE. The CDR3 runs 12 residues. Trimming removed 3 bases at V and 13 bases at J, with 16 bases between. The chain's CDR3 is CASSEGGAQITF. The CDR3 coding sequence is TGTGCCAGCAGCGAGGGGGGCGCGCAGATCACCTTC. Full variable domain (rest looked up from reference TRBV9 and TRBJ1-2): DSGVTQTPKHLITATGQRVTLRCSPRSGDLSVYWYQQSLDQGLQFLIQYYNGEERAKGNILERFSAQQFPDLHSELNLSSLELGDSALYFCASSEGGAQITFGSGTRLTVV.

This clonotype was detected only a few times. The chain is built from TRBV12-3 or TRBV12-4 and TRBJ2-7, with 7 positions matching TRBD1. The CDR3 covers 17 residues. V shed 1 base, J shed 11 bases, and the junction held 20 bases outside the gene matches. The CDR3 here is CASSLGPDRRRILPEYF. The CDR3 DNA reads TGTGCCAGCAGTTTAGGCCCGGACAGGCGTCGTATCCTACCCGAGTACTTC.

The V and J genes are TRBV7-8 and TRBJ1-1; D unclear. The CDR3 is 14 amino acids. Germline V gene data show CDR1 as SGHVS and CDR2 as FQNEAQ. Trimming stripped 4 bases from V and 0 bases from J, with 9 bases between. The DNA of the CDR3 is TGTGCCAGCAGCTCATACGGCATGAACACTGAAGCTTTCTTT. Translated: CASSSYGMNTEAFF.

The J gene is TRBJ2-7, the V gene TRBV28; TRBD1 might be the D (6 bases). CDR3 length: 16 residues. Germline V gives CDR1 MDHEN, CDR2 SYDVKM. Between the trimmed V and J ends, which lost 4 bases and 3 bases, there was a span of 19 bases. The CDR3 DNA sequence: TGTGCCAGCAGTTCAAGGACAGCCACCCTTGACTACGAGCAGTACTTC. Its protein is CASSSRTATLDYEQYF.